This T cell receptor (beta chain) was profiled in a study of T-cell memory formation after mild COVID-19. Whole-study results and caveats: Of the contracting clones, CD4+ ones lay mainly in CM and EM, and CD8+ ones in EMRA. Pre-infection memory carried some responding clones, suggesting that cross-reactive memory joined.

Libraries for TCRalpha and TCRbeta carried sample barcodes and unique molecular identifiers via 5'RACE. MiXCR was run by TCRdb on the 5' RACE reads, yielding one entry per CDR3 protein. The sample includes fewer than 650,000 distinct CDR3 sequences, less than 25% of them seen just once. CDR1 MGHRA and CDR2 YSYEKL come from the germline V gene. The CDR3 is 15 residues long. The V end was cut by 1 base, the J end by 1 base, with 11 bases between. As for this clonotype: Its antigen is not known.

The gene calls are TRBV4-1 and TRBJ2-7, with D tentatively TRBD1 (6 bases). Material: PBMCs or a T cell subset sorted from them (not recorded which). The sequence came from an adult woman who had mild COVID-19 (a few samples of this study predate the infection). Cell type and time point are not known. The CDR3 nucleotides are TGCGCCAGCAGCCAAGTAAATCAGGGGTCCTACGAGCAGTACTTC. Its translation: CASSQVNQGSYEQYF.